This T cell receptor beta chain was captured in a study of cytomegalovirus exposure and HLA in healthy donors. Looked up from germline, CDR1 is SGHDN and CDR2 is FVKESK. The ends were cut back, 4 bases at V and 0 bases at J, with 13 bases in the middle. The CDR3 is 15 residues long. It was with 60 Vbeta and 13 Jbeta primers that the PCR ran. Some clones are missing from TCRdb's copy, which holds only in-frame ones; the method was immunoSEQ multiplex PCR. The sample consists of around 120,000 clones, approximately 86% of them appearing once. The TCR was taken from a boy younger than 18 in good health and CMV-seronegative. The V gene is TRBV14, the J gene TRBJ2-7; the D gene is possibly TRBD2 (6 bases). What was sequenced was PBMCs. CDR3 in DNA: TGTGCCAGCAGCCCGTTCCCGGGGGACTCCTACGAGCAGTACTTC. Its protein product is CASSPFPGDSYEQYF.